This entry lists 11 T cell receptor beta chains sequenced from one sample in a study of blood T cell repertoires in COVID-19. Clones were read by immunoSEQ multiplex PCR, and TCRdb kept only the in-frame ones, dropping some. The sample contains approximately 300,000 clones, 85% of which appear only once. Sequences were obtained from PBMCs or T cells enriched from blood (not recorded which). The receptors stem from a woman in her 30s who had been exposed to COVID-19.

The chain is built from TRBV20-1 and TRBJ2-5, with D unresolved. CDR3 length: 11 amino acids. Germline assignment: CDR1 DFQATT and CDR2 SNEGSKA (reference sequence). The V end was cut by 1 base, the J end by 5 bases, with 5 bases between. DNA for the CDR3: TGCAGTGCTAGAGCGGGTGAGACCCAGTACTTC. As protein: CSARAGETQYF.

This chain uses TRBV28 with TRBJ2-2, with a tentative D call TRBD1 (6 bases). The germline V gene encodes CDR1 MDHEN and CDR2 SYDVKM. This CDR3 region has 16 residues. Trimming took off 7 bases at V and 0 bases at J, with 15 bases between the two ends. The CDR3 loop reads CASIRNRVPNTGELFF. The CDR3, as DNA: TGTGCCAGCATCCGAAACAGGGTCCCGAACACCGGGGAGCTGTTTTTT. Full variable domain (missing parts from reference TRBV28 and TRBJ2-2): DVKVTQSSRYLVKRTGEKVFLECVQDMDHENMFWYRQDPGLGLRLIYFSYDVKMKEKGDIPEGYSVSREKKERFSLILESASTNQTSMYLCASIRNRVPNTGELFFGEGSRLTVL.

The chain recombines TRBV28 with TRBJ1-3; maybe TRBD1 (6 bases). The germline V gene has CDR1 MDHEN and CDR2 SYDVKM. This CDR3 region has 13 residues. The germline V and J ends were trimmed by 6 bases and 4 bases, with 10 bases remaining between them. The CDR3 nucleotides read TGTGCCAGCAGCCAGGGGAACGGAAACACCATATATTTT. Translating gives CASSQGNGNTIYF.

This chain connects TRBV5-3 to TRBJ1-6; 11 bases agree with TRBD1. TRBV5-3 counts as an open reading frame of uncertain function. The CDR3 loop spans 15 amino acids. Trimming cost V 4 bases and J 10 bases; bases outside gene matches: 7. The CDR3: CARSARGQGESPLHF. The CDR3 DNA sequence: TGTGCCAGAAGCGCGAGGGGACAGGGGGAATCACCCCTCCACTTT.

This chain links TRBV25-1 with TRBJ2-1; TRBD2 matches at 7 bases. The J segment lost 0 bases and the V segment lost 4 bases, leaving 3 bases of the junction unmatched. Germline values: CDR1 MGHDK, CDR2 SYGVNS. The CDR3 loop spans 15 amino acids. CDR3 coding DNA: TGTGCCAGCAGTGCAAAGCGGGGCTCCTACAATGAGCAGTTCTTC. The encoded protein is CASSAKRGSYNEQFF.

V and J are TRBV12-3 or TRBV12-4 and TRBJ1-1; no clear D gene. V was cut by 6 bases and J by 4 bases, with 12 bases left in between. The CDR3 length is 13 residues. Here the CDR3 DNA reads TGTGCCAGCAGCCTCAACCCCAGCACTGAAGCTTTCTTT. This gives the protein CASSLNPSTEAFF.

The chain employs TRBV5-1 and TRBJ2-5; 9 bases line up with TRBD2. The CDR3 totals 15 residues. The V gene end was trimmed by 4 bases and the J gene end by 3 bases; junction bases not matched to a gene: 7. Germline values: CDR1 SGHRS, CDR2 YFSETQ. Here the CDR3 reads CASSVTRGGKETQYF. The CDR3 coding sequence is TGCGCCAGCAGCGTAACGCGGGGGGGCAAAGAGACCCAGTACTTC.

The rearrangement uses TRBV5-5 and TRBJ1-4; D remains ambiguous. The length of the CDR3 is 14 residues. From germline, CDR1 is SGHKS and CDR2 YYEKEE (reference sequence). V was shortened by 0 bases and J by 3 bases, with 6 bases between the two germline ends. This chain's CDR3 is CASSLERANEKLFF. For the CDR3, the DNA is TGTGCCAGCAGCTTGGAGCGTGCTAATGAAAAACTGTTTTTT.

V usage is TRBV11-2 and J usage is TRBJ1-6; 8 positions match TRBD1. V was clipped by 5 bases and J by 9 bases; unmatched bases: 9. Germline CDR1 SGHAT, CDR2 FQNNGV. There are 15 residues in the CDR3. The DNA of the CDR3 is TGTGCCAGCAGCCAGGGGGCACAATCGGGTTCACCCCTCCACTTT. Translating gives CASSQGAQSGSPLHF.

The rearrangement uses TRBV11-3 and TRBJ2-1; perhaps TRBD1 as D (6 bases). V was pared by 2 bases and J by 8 bases, with 13 bases between. The CDR3 runs 14 residues. The germline V gene encodes CDR1 SGHNT and CDR2 YENEEA. The CDR3 reads CASSLWGPQDEQFF. CDR3 DNA: TGTGCCAGCAGCTTATGGGGGCCGCAAGATGAGCAGTTCTTC.

This clone was picked up one time. The chain carries TRBV19 and TRBJ1-1; 9 bases fit TRBD1. V gave up 4 bases and J gave up 11 bases; unmatched junction bases: 11. Looked up from germline, CDR1 is LNHDA and CDR2 is SQIVND (reference sequence). The CDR3 has 14 residues. CDR3 sequence (DNA): TGTGCCAGTAGTACTTCTTGGACAGGGGATGATGCTTTCTTT. Amino acids: CASSTSWTGDDAFF.